These 18 T cell receptor beta chains share one sample of origin, sequenced in a study of a mutant IDH1 vaccine in newly diagnosed glioma. The repertoire was sequenced with immunoSEQ multiplex PCR; TCRdb's copy has only in-frame clones and lacks some. This table has roughly 72,000 clones, roughly nine tenths appearing once. Time point denoted: week 5, during vaccination. It was 300 ug of mutant IDH1 20-mer peptide that made up each vaccine dose, given with topical imiquimod. Their target antigens are unknown. The material sequenced was PBMCs, taken from a glioma patient whose treatment included an IDH1 peptide vaccine. These receptors all stem from a woman aged 50 to 65 with glioma.

This clone was seen once. The rearrangement joins TRBV29-1 to TRBJ2-7; D may be TRBD1 (6 bases). From germline, CDR1 is SQVTM and CDR2 ANQGSEA. CDR3 length equals 13 residues. Between the trimmed V and J ends, which lost 7 bases and 6 bases, there was a span of 19 bases. The chain's CDR3 is CSALGHREREQYF. As DNA, the CDR3 is TGCAGCGCATTAGGTCACAGGGAGCGCGAGCAGTACTTC.

This sequence joins TRBV6-1 and TRBJ2-7; TRBD1 matches 7 bases. The germline CDR1 and CDR2 sequences are MNHNS and SASEGT. The junction had 6 bases not matched to a gene; V was cut back by 1 base and J by 6 bases. CDR3 size: 14 residues. The CDR3 protein is CASSEGQGFPEQYF. DNA of the CDR3: TGTGCCAGCAGTGAAGGACAGGGCTTTCCCGAGCAGTACTTC.

The chain combines TRBV5-5 with TRBJ2-5; D unresolved. This CDR3 has 14 residues. Trimming removed 1 base from V and 1 base from J, with 8 bases in between. The V gene's germline CDR1 is SGHKS and CDR2 YYEKEE (reference sequence). DNA of the CDR3: TGTGCCAGCAGCTTGCTCGGGTCCCAAGAGACCCAGTACTTC. It encodes CASSLLGSQETQYF.

V gene TRBV12-5 combines with J gene TRBJ1-4; TRBD1 might be the D (6 bases). V shed 4 bases and J shed 2 bases, with 11 bases lying between them. This CDR3 region has 15 residues. The germline V gene encodes CDR1 LGHNT and CDR2 FRNRAP. The DNA for the CDR3 is TGTGCTAGTGGTTCCAACAGGGTTACTAATGAAAAACTGTTTTTT. Protein sequence: CASGSNRVTNEKLFF.

This clone was seen only a few times. The J gene is TRBJ1-1, the V gene TRBV28; maybe TRBD1 (5 bases). Trimming pared 3 bases from V and 1 base from J, leaving 12 bases between. Germline loops: CDR1 MDHEN, CDR2 SYDVKM. This CDR3 region has 15 residues. CDR3 sequence reads: CASSFSGTGNTEAFF. The CDR3 bases are TGTGCCAGCAGTTTTAGTGGAACAGGGAACACTGAAGCTTTCTTT.

The chain joins TRBV9 to TRBJ1-6; D remains ambiguous. There are 16 residues in the CDR3. Trimming shortened V by 4 bases and J by 6 bases, and 17 bases separated the two germline ends. Germline V gene data show CDR1 as SGDLS and CDR2 as YYNGEE. The CDR3 nucleotides read TGTGCCAGCAGCAACCGAGGGCATGGGATTAATTCACCCCTCCACTTT. Its protein is CASSNRGHGINSPLHF.

The chain couples TRBV6-5 to TRBJ2-1; 8 bases are shared with TRBD2. Germline V gives CDR1 MNHEY, CDR2 SVGAGI. The CDR3 is 14 residues long. With V trimmed by 6 bases and J by 4 bases, 5 bases remained unmatched. The DNA of the CDR3 is TGTGCCAGCAGACTAGCGGTAGCTTACAATGAGCAGTTCTTC. It encodes CASRLAVAYNEQFF.

This chain uses TRBV6-5 with TRBJ2-2; TRBD1 matches 7 bases. J lost 7 bases, V lost 5 bases, and 10 bases had no gene match. The CDR3 is 15 residues long. CDR1 and CDR2 (germline): MNHEY, SVGAGI. The CDR3 sequence: CASSPGQAGGGELFF. The DNA for the CDR3 is TGTGCCAGCAGTCCCGGACAGGCTGGTGGCGGGGAGCTGTTTTTT.

The CDR3 DNA reads as TGCGCCAGCAGTCCTTTACAGGGTAATCCCTCTCAGCCCCAGCATTTT. It translates to CASSPLQGNPSQPQHF. The chain uses TRBV23-1 and TRBJ1-5, with a possible D match to TRBD1 (6 bases). TRBV23-1 is known as an ORF, though its function is uncertain. V was trimmed by 4 bases and J by 6 bases, leaving 19 bases between them. The CDR3 contains 16 residues.

J is TRBJ1-6 and V is TRBV6-1; TRBD1 aligns across 7 bases. The CDR3 is 13 amino acids. CDR1 is MNHNS, CDR2 SASEGT, per germline. With 7 bases clipped from V and 8 bases from J, the junction kept 5 bases outside the gene matches. The CDR3 loop is CASIRDSYSPLHF. CDR3 nucleotides: TGTGCCAGCATCCGGGACAGCTATTCACCCCTCCACTTT.

The chain carries TRBV5-6 and TRBJ2-1; 12 nucleotides line up with TRBD1. The CDR3 is made up of 15 amino acids. Trimming removed 5 bases from V and 6 bases from J; junction bases left unmatched: 6. Germline V lookup: CDR1 SGHDT, CDR2 YYEEEE. CDR3 sequence reads: CASRRDRGLVNEQFF. CDR3 coding DNA: TGTGCCAGCAGAAGGGACAGGGGGCTGGTCAATGAGCAGTTCTTC. The full variable domain, completed using reference TRBV5-6 and TRBJ2-1, is DAGVTQSPTHLIKTRGQQVTLRCSPKSGHDTVSWYQQALGQGPQFIFQYYEEEERQRGNFPDRFSGHQFPNYSSELNVNALLLGDSALYLCASRRDRGLVNEQFFGPGTRLTVL.

This clone appeared a single time. This rearrangement joins TRBV19 to TRBJ1-5, with a weak D call TRBD1 (6 bases). Trimming removed 5 bases from V and 7 bases from J, with 12 bases in between. Looked up from germline, CDR1 is LNHDA and CDR2 is SQIVND (reference sequence). The CDR3 is 13 amino acids. As DNA, the CDR3 is TGTGCCAGTAGTTACAGGGTGGACCAGCCCCAGCATTTT. It encodes CASSYRVDQPQHF.

This clone was seen a single time. The genes are TRBV4-1 and TRBJ1-2, with D unclear. This CDR3 is 13 amino acids long. Germline CDR1 MGHRA, CDR2 YSYEKL. Trimming left V 1 base short and J 8 bases short, with 11 bases between. CDR3 sequence (DNA): TGCGCCAGCAGCCAAGGGGAGGCCCGGGGCTACACCTTC. Translated, it gives CASSQGEARGYTF.

V and J are TRBV30 and TRBJ2-7, with a weak D call TRBD1 (6 bases). CDR3 length equals 12 residues. Germline V gene sequence: CDR1 GTSNPN, CDR2 SVGIG (reference sequence). Trimming cost V 1 base and J 3 bases, with 7 bases left between them. The CDR3 DNA reads as TGTGCCTGGAGTGAACAGGGCTACGAGCAGTACTTC. It codes for CAWSEQGYEQYF.

The chain links TRBV5-5 to TRBJ2-5; 7 nucleotides agree with TRBD1. Trimming at V came to 4 bases and at J to 1 base, leaving 4 bases not matched to a gene. The CDR3 totals 14 residues. Germline V gene lookup returns CDR1 SGHKS and CDR2 YYEKEE (reference sequence). The CDR3 DNA reads TGTGCCAGCAGCCTAGGACAGGTCCAAGAGACCCAGTACTTC. Its translation: CASSLGQVQETQYF.

The genes are TRBV30 and TRBJ2-1; D is possibly TRBD1 (6 bases). Germline V lookup: CDR1 GTSNPN, CDR2 SVGIG (reference sequence). The CDR3 loop spans 15 amino acids. The germline V and J ends were trimmed by 2 bases and 2 bases, with 13 bases remaining between them. Written as DNA, the CDR3 is TGTGCCTGGAGTCGTCCGACAGGCCCCTACAATGAGCAGTTCTTC. This gives the protein CAWSRPTGPYNEQFF.

The chain uses TRBV5-4 and TRBJ2-3; 7 bases match TRBD2. CDR3 length: 16 residues. The germline gives CDR1 SGHNT, CDR2 YYREEE (reference sequence). Germline trimming cut 0 bases from V and 4 bases from J; bases unmatched to any gene: 8. Written as DNA, the CDR3 is TGTGCCAGCAGCTTGGCGCGGGAGCGAGGGGCAGATACGCAGTATTTT. It codes for CASSLARERGADTQYF.

The chain uses TRBV5-1 and TRBJ1-1; D unresolved. CDR3 length equals 14 residues. Germline-derived CDR1 and CDR2 are SGHRS and YFSETQ. The V end lost 0 bases, the J end lost 4 bases, and 10 bases lay between the germline ends. The CDR3 is CASSLEAGSTEAFF. CDR3 sequence (DNA): TGCGCCAGCAGCTTGGAGGCGGGAAGCACTGAAGCTTTCTTT.